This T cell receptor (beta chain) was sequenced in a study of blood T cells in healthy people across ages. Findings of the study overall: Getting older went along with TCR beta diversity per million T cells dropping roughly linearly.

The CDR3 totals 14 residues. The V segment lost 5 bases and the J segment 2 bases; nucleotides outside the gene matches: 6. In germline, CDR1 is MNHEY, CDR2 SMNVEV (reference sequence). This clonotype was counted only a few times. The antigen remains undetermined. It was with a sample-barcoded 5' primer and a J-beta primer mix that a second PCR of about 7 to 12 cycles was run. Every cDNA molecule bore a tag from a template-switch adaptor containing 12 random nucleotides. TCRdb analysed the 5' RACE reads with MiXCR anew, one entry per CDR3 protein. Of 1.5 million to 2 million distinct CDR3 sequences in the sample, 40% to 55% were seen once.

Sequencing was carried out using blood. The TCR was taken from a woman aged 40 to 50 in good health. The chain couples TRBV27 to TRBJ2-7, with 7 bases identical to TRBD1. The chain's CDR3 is CASSPWDSAYEQYF. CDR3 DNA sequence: TGTGCCAGCAGTCCCTGGGACAGCGCCTACGAGCAGTACTTC.